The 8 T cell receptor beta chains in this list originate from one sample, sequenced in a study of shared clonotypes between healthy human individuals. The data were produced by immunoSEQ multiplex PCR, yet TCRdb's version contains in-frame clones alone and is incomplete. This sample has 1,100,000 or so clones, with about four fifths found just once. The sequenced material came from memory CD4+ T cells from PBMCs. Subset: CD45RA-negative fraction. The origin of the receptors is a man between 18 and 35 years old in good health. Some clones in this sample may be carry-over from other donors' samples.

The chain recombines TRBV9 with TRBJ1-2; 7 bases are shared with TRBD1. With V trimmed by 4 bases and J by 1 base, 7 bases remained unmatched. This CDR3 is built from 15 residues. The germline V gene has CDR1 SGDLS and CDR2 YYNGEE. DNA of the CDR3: TGTGCCAGCAGCACCCGGGACAGCCATAACTATGGCTACACCTTC. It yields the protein CASSTRDSHNYGYTF.

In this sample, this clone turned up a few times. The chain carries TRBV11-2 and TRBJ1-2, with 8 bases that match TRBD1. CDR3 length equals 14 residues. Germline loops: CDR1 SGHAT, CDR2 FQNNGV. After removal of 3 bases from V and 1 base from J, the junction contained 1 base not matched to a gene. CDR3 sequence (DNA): TGTGCCAGCAGCTTTGACAGGGGTAACTATGGCTACACCTTC. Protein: CASSFDRGNYGYTF.

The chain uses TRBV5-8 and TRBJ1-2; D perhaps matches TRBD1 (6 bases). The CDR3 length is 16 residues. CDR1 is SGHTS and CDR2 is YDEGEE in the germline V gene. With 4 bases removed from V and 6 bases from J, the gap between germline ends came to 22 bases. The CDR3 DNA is TGTGCCAGCAGCCCAACCCGACGGGGCAGGGGACATGGCTACACCTTC. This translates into CASSPTRRGRGHGYTF.

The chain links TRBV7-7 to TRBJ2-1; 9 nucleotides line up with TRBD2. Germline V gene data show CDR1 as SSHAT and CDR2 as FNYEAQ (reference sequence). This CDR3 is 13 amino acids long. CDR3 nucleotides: TGTGCATCGGCGGGAGGGCGGGACAATGAGCAGTTCTTC. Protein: CASAGGRDNEQFF.

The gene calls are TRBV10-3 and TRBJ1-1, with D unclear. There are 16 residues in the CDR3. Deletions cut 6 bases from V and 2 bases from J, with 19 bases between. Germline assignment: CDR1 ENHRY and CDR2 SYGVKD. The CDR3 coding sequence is TGTGCCATCAGGGACGAAGGCGGATCTCTTAACACTGAAGCTTTCTTT. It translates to CAIRDEGGSLNTEAFF.

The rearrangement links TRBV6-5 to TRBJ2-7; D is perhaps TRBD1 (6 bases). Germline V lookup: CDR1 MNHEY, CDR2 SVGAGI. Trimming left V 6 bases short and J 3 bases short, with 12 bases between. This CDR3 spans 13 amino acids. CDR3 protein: CASSQQGIYEQYF. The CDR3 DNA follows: TGTGCCAGCAGCCAACAGGGTATCTACGAGCAGTACTTC.

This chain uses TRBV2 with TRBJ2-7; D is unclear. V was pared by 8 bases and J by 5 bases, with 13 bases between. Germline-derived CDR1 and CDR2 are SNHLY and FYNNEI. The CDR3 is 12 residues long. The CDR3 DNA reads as TGTGCCAGCTCAGCGAACGTAAACGAGCAGTACTTC. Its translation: CASSANVNEQYF.

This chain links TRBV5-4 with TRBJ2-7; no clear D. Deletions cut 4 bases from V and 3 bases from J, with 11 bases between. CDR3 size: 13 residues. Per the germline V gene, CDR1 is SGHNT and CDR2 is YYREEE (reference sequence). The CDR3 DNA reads TGTGCCAGCAGCATGAAGGTCGGCTACGAGCAGTACTTC. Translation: CASSMKVGYEQYF.